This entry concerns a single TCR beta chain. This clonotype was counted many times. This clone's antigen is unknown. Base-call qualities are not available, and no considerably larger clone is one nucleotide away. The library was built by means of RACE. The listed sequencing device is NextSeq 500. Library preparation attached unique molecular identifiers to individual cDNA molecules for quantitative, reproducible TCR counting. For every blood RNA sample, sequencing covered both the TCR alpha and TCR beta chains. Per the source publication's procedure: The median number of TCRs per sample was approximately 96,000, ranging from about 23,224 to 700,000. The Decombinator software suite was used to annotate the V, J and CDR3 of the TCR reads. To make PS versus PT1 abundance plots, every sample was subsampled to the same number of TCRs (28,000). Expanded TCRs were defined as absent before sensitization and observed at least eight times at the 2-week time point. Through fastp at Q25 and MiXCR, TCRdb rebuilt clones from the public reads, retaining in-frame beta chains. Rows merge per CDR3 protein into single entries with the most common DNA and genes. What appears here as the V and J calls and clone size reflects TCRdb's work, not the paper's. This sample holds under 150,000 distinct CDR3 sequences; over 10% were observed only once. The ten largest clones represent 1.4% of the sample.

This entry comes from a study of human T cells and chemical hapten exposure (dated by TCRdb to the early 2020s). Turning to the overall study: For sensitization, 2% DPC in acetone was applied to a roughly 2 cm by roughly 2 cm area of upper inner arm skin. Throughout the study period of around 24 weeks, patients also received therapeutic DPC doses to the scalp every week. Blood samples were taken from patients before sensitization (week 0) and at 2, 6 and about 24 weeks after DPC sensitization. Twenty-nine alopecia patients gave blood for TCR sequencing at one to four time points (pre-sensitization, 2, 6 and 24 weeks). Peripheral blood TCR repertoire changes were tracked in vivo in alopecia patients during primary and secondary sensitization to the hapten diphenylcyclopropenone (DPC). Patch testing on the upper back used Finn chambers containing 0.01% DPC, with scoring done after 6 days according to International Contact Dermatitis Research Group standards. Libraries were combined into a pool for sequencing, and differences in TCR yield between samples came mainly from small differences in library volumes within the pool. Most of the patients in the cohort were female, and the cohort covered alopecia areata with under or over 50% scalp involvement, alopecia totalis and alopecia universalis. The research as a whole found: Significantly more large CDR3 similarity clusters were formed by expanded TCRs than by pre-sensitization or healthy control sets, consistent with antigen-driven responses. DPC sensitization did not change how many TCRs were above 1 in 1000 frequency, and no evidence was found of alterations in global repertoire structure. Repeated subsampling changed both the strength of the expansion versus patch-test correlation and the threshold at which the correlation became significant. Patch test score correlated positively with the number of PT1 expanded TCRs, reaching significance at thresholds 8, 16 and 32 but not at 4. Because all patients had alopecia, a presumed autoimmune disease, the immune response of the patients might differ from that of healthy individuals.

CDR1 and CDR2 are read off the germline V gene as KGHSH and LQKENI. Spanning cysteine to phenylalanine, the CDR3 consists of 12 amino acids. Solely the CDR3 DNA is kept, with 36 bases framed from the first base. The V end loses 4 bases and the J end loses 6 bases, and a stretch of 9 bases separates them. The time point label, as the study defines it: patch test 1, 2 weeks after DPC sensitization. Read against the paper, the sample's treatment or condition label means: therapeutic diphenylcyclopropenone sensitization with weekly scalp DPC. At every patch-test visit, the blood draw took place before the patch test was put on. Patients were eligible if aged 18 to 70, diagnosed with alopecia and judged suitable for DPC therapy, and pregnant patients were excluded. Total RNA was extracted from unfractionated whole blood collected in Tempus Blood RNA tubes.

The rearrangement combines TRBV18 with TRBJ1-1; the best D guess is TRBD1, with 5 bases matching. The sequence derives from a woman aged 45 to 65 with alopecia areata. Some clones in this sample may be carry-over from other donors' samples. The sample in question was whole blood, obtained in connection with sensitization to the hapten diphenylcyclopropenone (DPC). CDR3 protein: CASSRLQAEAFF. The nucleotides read TGTGCCAGCTCACGTCTACAGGCTGAAGCTTTCTTT. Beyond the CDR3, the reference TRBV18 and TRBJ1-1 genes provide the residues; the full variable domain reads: NAGVMQNPRHLVRRRGQEARLRCSPMKGHSHVYWYRQLPEEGLKFMVYLQKENIIDESGMPKERFSAEFPKEGPSILRIQQVVRGDSAAYFCASSRLQAEAFFGQGTRLTVV.